The TCR beta chain under discussion was sequenced for a study of T cells after yellow fever vaccination. Study-wide results and limits: A small proportion of clonotypes was detected in both the CD4 and CD8 compartments. The bulk population could contribute abundant contaminating clonotypes to FACS-sorted repertoires. The secondary response was weaker, and its peak arrived faster, on day 5 versus 15.

Trimming removed 7 bases from V and 5 bases from J, with 16 bases in between. Germline V gives CDR1 MNHEY, CDR2 SVGEGT. This CDR3 comprises 14 residues. They built TCR cDNA with 5'RACE template switching, a step that put in a universal primer site and UMIs. TCRdb reanalysed the 5' RACE reads using MiXCR and keeps one entry per CDR3 protein. The table shows 170,000 or so distinct CDR3 sequences, with around 9.3% occurring only once. Note on this clonotype: Its antigen is not identified.

This clonotype was sampled from a man aged 18 to 29 who received the YFV17D yellow fever vaccine. V usage is TRBV6-2 or TRBV6-3 and J usage is TRBJ2-3; weak D call: TRBD1 (6 bases). The material sequenced was CD8+ T cells sorted from PBMCs, taken 45 days after the yellow fever booster vaccination. CDR3 DNA: TGTGCCAGCACTCTATGGGGGCCAGGAGATACGCAGTATTTT. Translation: CASTLWGPGDTQYF.